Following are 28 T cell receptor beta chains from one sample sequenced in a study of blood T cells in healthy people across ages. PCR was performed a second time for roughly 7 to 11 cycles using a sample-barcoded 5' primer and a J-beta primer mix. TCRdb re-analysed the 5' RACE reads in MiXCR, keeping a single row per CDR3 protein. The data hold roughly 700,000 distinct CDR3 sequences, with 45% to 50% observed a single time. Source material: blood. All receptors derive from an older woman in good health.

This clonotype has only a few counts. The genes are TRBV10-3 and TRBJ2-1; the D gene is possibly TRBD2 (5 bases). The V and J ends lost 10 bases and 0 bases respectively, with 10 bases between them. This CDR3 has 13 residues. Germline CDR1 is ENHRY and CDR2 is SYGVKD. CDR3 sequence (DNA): TGTGCCACCAGCGGTAACTCCTACAATGAGCAGTTCTTC. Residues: CATSGNSYNEQFF.

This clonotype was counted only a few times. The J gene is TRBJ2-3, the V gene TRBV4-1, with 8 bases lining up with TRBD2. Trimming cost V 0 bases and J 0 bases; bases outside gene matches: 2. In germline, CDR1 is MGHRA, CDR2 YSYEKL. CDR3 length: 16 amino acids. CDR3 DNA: TGCGCCAGCAGCCAAGATGGGACTAGGAGCACAGATACGCAGTATTTT. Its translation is CASSQDGTRSTDTQYF.

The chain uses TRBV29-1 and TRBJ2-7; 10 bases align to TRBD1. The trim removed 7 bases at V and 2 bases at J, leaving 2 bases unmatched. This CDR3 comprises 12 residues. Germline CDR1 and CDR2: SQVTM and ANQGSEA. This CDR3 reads CSAGQGAYEQYF. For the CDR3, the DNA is TGCAGCGCCGGACAGGGGGCCTACGAGCAGTACTTC.

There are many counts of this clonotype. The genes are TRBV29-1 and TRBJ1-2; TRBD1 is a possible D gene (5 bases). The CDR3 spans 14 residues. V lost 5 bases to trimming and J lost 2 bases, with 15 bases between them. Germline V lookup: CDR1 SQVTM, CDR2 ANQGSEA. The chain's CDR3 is CSVLPRDGNYGYTF. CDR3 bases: TGCAGCGTTCTCCCACGGGACGGAAACTATGGCTACACCTTC.

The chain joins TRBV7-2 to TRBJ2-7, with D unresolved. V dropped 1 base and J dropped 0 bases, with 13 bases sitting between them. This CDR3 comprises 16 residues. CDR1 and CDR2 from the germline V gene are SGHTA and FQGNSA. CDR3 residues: CASSLDERRSSYEQYF. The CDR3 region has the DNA TGTGCCAGCAGCTTAGATGAGCGAAGGAGCTCCTACGAGCAGTACTTC.

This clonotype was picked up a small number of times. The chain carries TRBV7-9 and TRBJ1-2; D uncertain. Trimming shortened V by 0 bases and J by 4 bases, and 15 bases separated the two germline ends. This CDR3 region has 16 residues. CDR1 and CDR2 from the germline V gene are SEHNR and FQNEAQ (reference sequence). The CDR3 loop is CASSLAGRVPGYGYTF. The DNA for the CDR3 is TGTGCCAGCAGCTTAGCAGGGCGGGTACCAGGCTATGGCTACACCTTC.

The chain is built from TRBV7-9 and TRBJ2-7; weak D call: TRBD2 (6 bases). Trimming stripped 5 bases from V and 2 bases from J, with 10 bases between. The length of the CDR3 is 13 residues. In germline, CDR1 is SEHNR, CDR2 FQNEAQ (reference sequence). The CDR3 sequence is CASSPGVAYEQYF. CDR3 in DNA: TGTGCCAGCAGCCCGGGGGTTGCCTACGAGCAGTACTTC.

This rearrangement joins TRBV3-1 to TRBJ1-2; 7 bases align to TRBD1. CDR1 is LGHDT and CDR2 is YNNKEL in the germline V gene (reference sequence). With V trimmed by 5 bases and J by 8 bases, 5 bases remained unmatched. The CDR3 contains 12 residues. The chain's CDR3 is CASSGQDSGYTF. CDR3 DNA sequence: TGTGCCAGCAGCGGACAGGATAGCGGCTACACCTTC.

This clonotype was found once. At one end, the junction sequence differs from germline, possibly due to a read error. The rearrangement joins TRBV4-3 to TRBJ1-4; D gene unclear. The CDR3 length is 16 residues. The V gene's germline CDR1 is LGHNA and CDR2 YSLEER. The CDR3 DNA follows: TGCGCCAGCAGCCAAGATCTCGGGGTAACACGGGAAAAACTGCTTTTT. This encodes CASSQDLGVTREKLLF.

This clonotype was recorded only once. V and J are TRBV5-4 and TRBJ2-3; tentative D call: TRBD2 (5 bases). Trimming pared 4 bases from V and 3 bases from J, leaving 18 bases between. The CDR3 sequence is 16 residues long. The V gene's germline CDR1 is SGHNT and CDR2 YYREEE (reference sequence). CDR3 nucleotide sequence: TGTGCCAGCAGCCTCAGCGGATCTCCGCGTACAGATACGCAGTATTTT. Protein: CASSLSGSPRTDTQYF.

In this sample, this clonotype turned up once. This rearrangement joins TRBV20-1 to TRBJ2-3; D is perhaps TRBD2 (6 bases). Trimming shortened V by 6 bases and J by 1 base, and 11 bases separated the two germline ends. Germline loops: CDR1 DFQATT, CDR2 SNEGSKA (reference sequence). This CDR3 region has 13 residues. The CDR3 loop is CSAAGLRTDTQYF. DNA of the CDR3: TGCAGTGCGGCGGGACTCCGCACAGATACGCAGTATTTT.

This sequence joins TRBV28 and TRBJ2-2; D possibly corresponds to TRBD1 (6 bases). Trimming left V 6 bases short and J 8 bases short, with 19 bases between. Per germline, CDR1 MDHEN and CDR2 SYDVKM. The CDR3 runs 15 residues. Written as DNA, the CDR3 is TGTGCCAGCAGACCGCCGGACAGTTGGGTTGGGGAGCTGTTTTTT. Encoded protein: CASRPPDSWVGELFF.

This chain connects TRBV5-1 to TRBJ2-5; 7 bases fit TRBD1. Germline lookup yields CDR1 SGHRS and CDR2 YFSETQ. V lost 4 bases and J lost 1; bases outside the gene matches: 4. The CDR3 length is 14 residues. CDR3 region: CASSRDSFQETQYF. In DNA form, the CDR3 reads TGCGCCAGCAGCAGGGACAGCTTCCAAGAGACCCAGTACTTC.

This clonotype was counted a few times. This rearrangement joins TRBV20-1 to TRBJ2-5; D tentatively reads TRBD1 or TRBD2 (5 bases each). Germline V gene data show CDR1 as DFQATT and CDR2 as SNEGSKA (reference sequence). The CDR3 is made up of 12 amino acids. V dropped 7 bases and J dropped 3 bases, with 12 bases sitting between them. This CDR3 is CSGLRGEETQYF. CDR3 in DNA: TGCAGTGGCCTGAGGGGCGAAGAGACCCAGTACTTC.

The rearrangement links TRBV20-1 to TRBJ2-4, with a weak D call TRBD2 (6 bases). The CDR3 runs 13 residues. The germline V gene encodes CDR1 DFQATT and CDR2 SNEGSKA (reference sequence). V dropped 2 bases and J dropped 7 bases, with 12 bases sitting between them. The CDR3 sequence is CSARPLRGNIQYF. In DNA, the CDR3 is TGCAGTGCTAGACCGTTGCGGGGCAACATTCAGTACTTC.

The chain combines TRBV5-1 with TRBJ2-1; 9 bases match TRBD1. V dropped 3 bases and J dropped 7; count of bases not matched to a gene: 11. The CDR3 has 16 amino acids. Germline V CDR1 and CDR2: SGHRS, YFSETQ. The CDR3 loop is CASSSGRGTGLNEQFF. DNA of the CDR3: TGCGCCAGCAGCTCGGGGAGGGGGACAGGGTTAAATGAGCAGTTCTTC.

The CDR3 bases are TGCAGTGCTAATAAGGGCAGGGTCATCTATGGCTACACCTTC. Translating it yields CSANKGRVIYGYTF. This chain connects TRBV20-1 to TRBJ1-2; a weak D match, TRBD1 (5 bases). Germline loops: CDR1 DFQATT, CDR2 SNEGSKA (reference sequence). The CDR3 runs to 14 residues. Trimming shortened V by 4 bases and J by 4 bases, and 16 bases separated the two germline ends.

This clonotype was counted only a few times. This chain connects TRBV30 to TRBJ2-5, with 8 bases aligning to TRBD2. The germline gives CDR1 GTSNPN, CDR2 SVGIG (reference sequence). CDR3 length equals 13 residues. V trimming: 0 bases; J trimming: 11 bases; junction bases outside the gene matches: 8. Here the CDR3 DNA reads TGTGCCTGGAGTGTAGGGCTAGCGGGTGAGCAGTACTTC. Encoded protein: CAWSVGLAGEQYF.

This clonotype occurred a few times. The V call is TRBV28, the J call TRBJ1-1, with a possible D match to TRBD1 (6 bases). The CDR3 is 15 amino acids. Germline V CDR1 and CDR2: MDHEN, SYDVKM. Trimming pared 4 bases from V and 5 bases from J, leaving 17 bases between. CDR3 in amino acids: CASSSRGRGRTEAFF. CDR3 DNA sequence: TGTGCCAGCAGTTCCAGGGGCAGGGGAAGGACTGAAGCTTTCTTT.

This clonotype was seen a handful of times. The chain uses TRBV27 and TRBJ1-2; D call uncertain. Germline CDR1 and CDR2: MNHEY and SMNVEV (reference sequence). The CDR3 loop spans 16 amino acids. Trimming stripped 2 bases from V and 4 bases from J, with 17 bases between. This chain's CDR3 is CASSLVAANAVYGYTF. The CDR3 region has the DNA TGTGCCAGCAGTTTAGTGGCAGCGAATGCGGTCTATGGCTACACCTTC.

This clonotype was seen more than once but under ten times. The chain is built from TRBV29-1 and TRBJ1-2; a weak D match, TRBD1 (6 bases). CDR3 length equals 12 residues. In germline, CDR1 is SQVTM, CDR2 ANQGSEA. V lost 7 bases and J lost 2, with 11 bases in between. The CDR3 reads CSAGQYNYGYTF. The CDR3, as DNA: TGCAGCGCTGGACAGTACAACTATGGCTACACCTTC.

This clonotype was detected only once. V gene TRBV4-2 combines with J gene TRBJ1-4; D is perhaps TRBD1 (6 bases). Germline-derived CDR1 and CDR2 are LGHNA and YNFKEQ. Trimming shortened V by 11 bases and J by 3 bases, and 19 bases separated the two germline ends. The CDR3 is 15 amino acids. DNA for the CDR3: TGTGCCCGCCGAGACAGGAGGCAAGCTAATGAAAAACTGTTTTTT. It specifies CARRDRRQANEKLFF.

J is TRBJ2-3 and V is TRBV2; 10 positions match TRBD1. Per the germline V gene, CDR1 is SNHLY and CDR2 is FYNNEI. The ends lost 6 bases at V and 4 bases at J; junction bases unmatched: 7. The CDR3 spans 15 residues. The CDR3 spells CASSHDRGRADTQYF. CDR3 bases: TGTGCCAGCAGCCACGACAGGGGGCGCGCAGATACGCAGTATTTT.

The CDR3 nucleotides read TGCGCCAGCAGCTTGGAGGGACTAGCGTCCGAGCAGTACTTC. Translated, it gives CASSLEGLASEQYF. The genes are TRBV5-1 and TRBJ2-7; 10 bases align to TRBD2. J was trimmed by 6 bases and V by 0 bases; bases with no gene match: 3. The CDR3 is made up of 14 amino acids. Germline assignment: CDR1 SGHRS and CDR2 YFSETQ.

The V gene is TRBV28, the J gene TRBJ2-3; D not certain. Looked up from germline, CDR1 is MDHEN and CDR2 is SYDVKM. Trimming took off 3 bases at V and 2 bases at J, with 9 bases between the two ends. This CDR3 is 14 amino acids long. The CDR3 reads CASSFPVVTDTQYF. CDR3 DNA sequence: TGTGCCAGCAGTTTCCCCGTTGTCACAGATACGCAGTATTTT.

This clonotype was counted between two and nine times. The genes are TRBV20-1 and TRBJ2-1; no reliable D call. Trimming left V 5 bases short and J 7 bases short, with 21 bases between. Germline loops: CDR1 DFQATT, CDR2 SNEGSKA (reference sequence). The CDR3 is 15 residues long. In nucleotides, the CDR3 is TGCAGTGCTCCAGAGAGCTGGACGATAACTAATGAGCAGTTCTTC. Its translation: CSAPESWTITNEQFF.

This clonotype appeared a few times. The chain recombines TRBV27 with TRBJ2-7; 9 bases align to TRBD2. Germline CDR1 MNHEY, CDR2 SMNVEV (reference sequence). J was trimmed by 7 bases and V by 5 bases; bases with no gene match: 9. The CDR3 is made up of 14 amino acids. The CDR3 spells CASSVAGEYNEQYF. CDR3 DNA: TGTGCCAGCAGTGTAGCGGGAGAGTACAATGAGCAGTACTTC.

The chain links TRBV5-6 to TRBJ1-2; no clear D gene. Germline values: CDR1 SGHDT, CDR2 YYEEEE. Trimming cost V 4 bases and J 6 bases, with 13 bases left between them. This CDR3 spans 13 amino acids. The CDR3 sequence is CASSSDTVDGYTF. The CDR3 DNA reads TGTGCCAGCAGCAGCGACACGGTGGATGGCTACACCTTC.